Each of the 31 T cell receptor beta chains below was sequenced from the same sample in a study of T-cell reconstitution after alpha-beta-depleted transplantation in children. For TCRbeta, the library was prepared with unique molecular identifiers. One entry per CDR3 protein results from TCRdb running MiXCR on the PCR reads. This table holds 500,000 to 650,000 distinct CDR3 sequences, 9.5% to 12% found once. This material consisted of PBMCs, mostly from graft donor cells, taken 180 days after TCRalphabeta/CD19-depleted stem cell transplant. All receptors come from a female patient under 10 years old who had a stem cell transplant for aplastic anemia, so the T cells may come from the graft donor.

This clonotype was recorded at least ten times. V is TRBV18 and J is TRBJ2-1, with TRBD2 as a possible D gene (7 bases). Trimming removed 3 bases at V and 7 bases at J, with 16 bases between. This CDR3 comprises 15 residues. Germline V gene data show CDR1 as KGHSH and CDR2 as LQKENI. This CDR3 reads CASSPGGQKVNEQFF. The CDR3, as DNA: TGTGCCAGCTCACCGGGGGGGCAGAAGGTTAATGAGCAGTTCTTC. The entire variable domain, with the rest obtained from reference TRBV18 and TRBJ2-1, is as follows: NAGVMQNPRHLVRRRGQEARLRCSPMKGHSHVYWYRQLPEEGLKFMVYLQKENIIDESGMPKERFSAEFPKEGPSILRIQQVVRGDSAAYFCASSPGGQKVNEQFFGPGTRLTVL.

This clonotype was seen a few times. The J gene is TRBJ2-2, the V gene TRBV20-1; TRBD2 aligns across 14 bases. CDR1 is DFQATT, CDR2 SNEGSKA, per germline (reference sequence). Losses at the gene ends were 4 bases for V and 4 bases for J; bases not matched to a gene: 2. The CDR3 loop spans 15 amino acids. Here the CDR3 DNA reads TGCAGTGCTAAGACTAGCGGGAGGGCCACCGGGGAGCTGTTTTTT. Its protein is CSAKTSGRATGELFF.

This clonotype was seen more than once but under ten times. The chain uses TRBV7-6 and TRBJ1-1, with 7 bases matching TRBD1. CDR3 length equals 14 residues. V gave up 3 bases and J gave up 4 bases; unmatched junction bases: 5. Germline loops: CDR1 SGHVS, CDR2 FNYEAQ. CDR3 sequence reads: CASSLTGSLTEAFF. The CDR3 DNA reads as TGTGCCAGCAGCTTGACAGGGTCCCTCACTGAAGCTTTCTTT.

The chain joins TRBV20-1 to TRBJ2-5, with 10 positions matching TRBD1. CDR1 is DFQATT and CDR2 is SNEGSKA in the germline V gene (reference sequence). The CDR3 covers 15 residues. The CDR3 region is CISRPGQGSQETQYF. In DNA, the CDR3 is TGCATCTCGCGCCCGGGACAGGGGAGCCAAGAGACCCAGTACTTC.

The rearrangement uses TRBV12-3 or TRBV12-4 and TRBJ1-3; no reliable D call. CDR3 length: 15 amino acids. Trimming took 6 bases from V and 0 from J, leaving 12 bases between them. The CDR3 protein is CASSPRANSGNTIYF. CDR3 coding DNA: TGTGCCAGCAGCCCCCGGGCCAACTCTGGAAACACCATATATTTT.

This chain links TRBV30 with TRBJ2-1; 12 bases are a match to TRBD1. The CDR3 loop spans 17 amino acids. Germline V gene data show CDR1 as GTSNPN and CDR2 as SVGIG (reference sequence). Losses at the gene ends were 4 bases for V and 9 bases for J; bases not matched to a gene: 16. Here the CDR3 DNA reads TGTGCCTGGACCTGCTCCGGGACAGGGGGCCGAACCAGTGAGCAGTTCTTC. This translates into CAWTCSGTGGRTSEQFF.

This clonotype was detected only a few times. This sequence joins TRBV15 and TRBJ1-6; unclear D gene. The germline CDR1 and CDR2 sequences are LNHNV and YYDKDF (reference sequence). The CDR3 length is 17 residues. With 2 bases removed from V and 5 bases from J, the gap between germline ends came to 16 bases. The CDR3 DNA sequence: TGTGCCACCAGCAGATCCGCTCCACGCTGGAATAATTCACCCCTCCACTTT. Its translation is CATSRSAPRWNNSPLHF. Full variable domain (rest looked up from reference TRBV15 and TRBJ1-6): DAMVIQNPRYQVTQFGKPVTLSCSQTLNHNVMYWYQQKSSQAPKLLFHYYDKDFNNEADTPDNFQSRRPNTSFCFLDIRSPGLGDTAMYLCATSRSAPRWNNSPLHFGNGTRLTVT.

The V call is TRBV4-3, the J call TRBJ2-3, with TRBD2 matching over 16 bases. V dropped 0 bases and J dropped 9; count of bases not matched to a gene: 6. The CDR3 runs to 17 residues. CDR1 is LGHNA and CDR2 is YSLEER in the germline V gene. This chain's CDR3 is CASSQDSGTSGRATQYF. In DNA, the CDR3 is TGCGCCAGCAGCCAAGATAGTGGGACTAGCGGGAGGGCGACGCAGTATTTT.

This clonotype was counted a few times. The chain has TRBV28 and TRBJ2-7; D uncertain. CDR1 is MDHEN, CDR2 SYDVKM, per germline. Trimming left V 6 bases short and J 0 bases short, with 15 bases between. The CDR3 consists of 15 residues. As DNA, the CDR3 is TGTGCCAGCAGCCAGAGCGTAGCAGGCTCCTACGAGCAGTACTTC. This translates into CASSQSVAGSYEQYF.

This clonotype was found many times. The chain has TRBV12-3 or TRBV12-4 and TRBJ2-4, with TRBD1 matching over 11 bases. V trimming: 6 bases; J trimming: 8 bases; junction bases outside the gene matches: 6. This CDR3 is 14 amino acids long. CDR3 DNA: TGTGCCAGCAGATGGACAGGGGGCTGGGACATTCAGTACTTC. This translates into CASRWTGGWDIQYF.

The CDR3 region has the DNA TGCAGCTCCCACCTAGCGGGAGGACCCAATGAGCAGTTCTTC. The encoded protein is CSSHLAGGPNEQFF. The chain combines TRBV29-1 with TRBJ2-1, with 11 bases lining up with TRBD2. With V trimmed by 8 bases and J by 6 bases, 9 bases remained unmatched. The CDR3 has 14 residues. Germline CDR1 and CDR2: SQVTM and ANQGSEA.

V usage is TRBV20-1 and J usage is TRBJ1-4; possibly TRBD1 for D (6 bases). This CDR3 has 14 amino acids. The ends were cut back, 1 base at V and 8 bases at J, with 14 bases in the middle. In germline, CDR1 is DFQATT, CDR2 SNEGSKA (reference sequence). The CDR3 sequence is CSARVAGAGEKLFF. CDR3 DNA sequence: TGCAGTGCTAGAGTTGCAGGGGCGGGGGAAAAACTGTTTTTT.

The chain links TRBV20-1 to TRBJ2-1, with D possibly matching TRBD2 (6 bases). V lost 2 bases, J lost 7 bases, and 12 bases lay in between. There are 13 residues in the CDR3. CDR1 is DFQATT and CDR2 is SNEGSKA in the germline V gene (reference sequence). CDR3 in amino acids: CSARRDWVNEQFF. CDR3 DNA: TGCAGTGCTAGAAGGGACTGGGTAAATGAGCAGTTCTTC.

This clonotype was found a few times. J is TRBJ1-2 and V is TRBV12-3 or TRBV12-4, with D tentatively TRBD1 (6 bases). V lost 3 bases and J lost 8, with 16 bases in between. The CDR3 consists of 14 residues. CDR3 region: CASSFSGAMEGYTF. DNA for the CDR3: TGTGCCAGCAGTTTCTCAGGGGCGATGGAAGGCTACACCTTC.

CDR3 coding DNA: TGTGCCAGCAGCACTACTAGCGGGAGGCCAGATACGCAGTATTTT. Amino acids: CASSTTSGRPDTQYF. J is TRBJ2-3 and V is TRBV7-9, with TRBD2 identical over 12 bases. Germline values: CDR1 SEHNR, CDR2 FQNEAQ (reference sequence). The CDR3 sequence is 15 residues long. Trimming took 5 bases from V and 4 from J; bases not matched to a gene: 4.

This rearrangement joins TRBV28 to TRBJ1-2; TRBD1 agrees at 8 bases. V trimming: 3 bases; J trimming: 7 bases; junction bases outside the gene matches: 10. The CDR3 contains 15 residues. CDR1 MDHEN and CDR2 SYDVKM come from the germline V gene. The CDR3 sequence: CASSFRARGHGGYTF. CDR3 sequence (DNA): TGTGCCAGCAGTTTCCGGGCCAGGGGGCACGGTGGCTACACCTTC.

This clonotype was detected only a few times. The V call is TRBV14, the J call TRBJ2-7; D may be TRBD1 (5 bases). The CDR3 has 14 residues. Trimming removed 4 bases at V and 2 bases at J, with 12 bases between. Germline CDR1 is SGHDN and CDR2 is FVKESK. The CDR3 is CASSPGISAYEQYV. As DNA, the CDR3 is TGTGCCAGCAGCCCAGGGATCAGTGCCTACGAGCAGTACGTC.

The gene calls are TRBV18 and TRBJ2-7; D remains unclear. V lost 0 bases, J lost 5 bases, and 8 bases lay in between. CDR3 length equals 13 residues. The V gene's germline CDR1 is KGHSH and CDR2 LQKENI. The CDR3 sequence: CASSPPYVHEQYF. CDR3 nucleotide sequence: TGTGCCAGCTCACCACCTTATGTCCACGAGCAGTACTTC.

The V call is TRBV29-1, the J call TRBJ1-2, with unresolved D. V was pared by 4 bases and J by 2 bases, with 8 bases between. Looked up from germline, CDR1 is SQVTM and CDR2 is ANQGSEA. The CDR3 contains 12 residues. CDR3 region: CSVGLWNYGYTF. DNA for the CDR3: TGCAGCGTTGGGCTTTGGAACTATGGCTACACCTTC. Filled out from reference TRBV29-1 and TRBJ1-2, the complete variable domain reads SAVISQKPSRDICQRGTSLTIQCQVDSQVTMMFWYRQQPGQSLTLIATANQGSEATYESGFVIDKFPISRPNLTFSTLTVSNMSPEDSSIYLCSVGLWNYGYTFGSGTRLTVV.

This clonotype was recorded a few times. V is TRBV6-5 and J is TRBJ2-1; 13 bases map to TRBD2. J gave up 8 bases and V 4 bases, and 5 bases lay outside the gene matches. Germline V CDR1 and CDR2: MNHEY, SVGAGI. The CDR3 runs 15 residues. The CDR3 is CASSSGTSGTDEQFF. The CDR3 region has the DNA TGTGCCAGCAGTTCCGGGACTAGCGGGACTGATGAGCAGTTCTTC.

The table lists this clonotype with a few counts. The rearrangement links TRBV12-3 or TRBV12-4 to TRBJ2-7, with 7 bases fitting TRBD1. Trimming at V came to 5 bases and at J to 0 bases, leaving 16 bases not matched to a gene. This CDR3 region has 18 residues. CDR3 DNA: TGTGCCAGCAGTACGCCCGGGACAGTGACCTCCCTCTCCTACGAGCAGTACTTC. It is translated as CASSTPGTVTSLSYEQYF.

The V and J genes are TRBV7-2 and TRBJ2-5, with D perhaps matching TRBD2 (5 bases). Germline-derived CDR1 and CDR2 are SGHTA and FQGNSA. V lost 5 bases and J lost 4, with 11 bases in between. The CDR3 contains 13 residues. The CDR3 region has the DNA TGTGCCAGCAGCCCCTTCAGCGGAGAGACCCAGTACTTC. Translating gives CASSPFSGETQYF.

This clonotype showed up just a few times. This sequence joins TRBV20-1 and TRBJ2-5; possibly TRBD1 for D (7 bases). Between the trimmed V and J ends, which lost 4 bases and 5 bases, there was a span of 20 bases. CDR1 DFQATT and CDR2 SNEGSKA come from the germline V gene (reference sequence). This CDR3 has 15 amino acids. CDR3 region: CSAKRGGGGRETQYF. Here the CDR3 DNA reads TGCAGTGCTAAGCGAGGCGGAGGGGGCCGGGAGACCCAGTACTTC.

This clonotype was observed at least ten times. The rearrangement uses TRBV5-1 and TRBJ2-5; 7 bases agree with TRBD1. The CDR3 totals 14 residues. CDR1 and CDR2 (germline): SGHRS, YFSETQ. After removal of 3 bases from V and 1 base from J, the junction contained 3 bases not matched to a gene. CDR3 DNA sequence: TGCGCCAGCAGCTCTGGGGACAGCCAAGAGACCCAGTACTTC. As protein: CASSSGDSQETQYF.

This clonotype was counted a few times. The rearrangement links TRBV4-2 to TRBJ2-3, with 7 positions matching TRBD2. There are 16 residues in the CDR3. Germline values: CDR1 LGHNA, CDR2 YNFKEQ. The V gene end was trimmed by 0 bases and the J gene end by 2 bases; junction bases not matched to a gene: 5. The CDR3 DNA sequence: TGTGCCAGCAGCCAAGAGTCTAGCGGAACCACAGATACGCAGTATTTT. It encodes CASSQESSGTTDTQYF.

The chain employs TRBV30 and TRBJ2-1; D not resolved. Germline CDR1 GTSNPN, CDR2 SVGIG (reference sequence). This CDR3 contains 14 residues. V shed 5 bases and J shed 4 bases, with 15 bases lying between them. The CDR3, as DNA: TGTGCCTGGGAAGTCCTGAGAAAGTACAATGAGCAGTTCTTC. Translating gives CAWEVLRKYNEQFF.

The DNA for the CDR3 is TGTGCCACCAGCAGAGGGGAGATAGCGGGAAGGTCCTACAATGAGCAGTTCTTC. Its translation is CATSRGEIAGRSYNEQFF. The V call is TRBV15, the J call TRBJ2-1; 8 positions match TRBD2. The CDR3 has 18 amino acids. CDR1 LNHNV and CDR2 YYDKDF come from the germline V gene (reference sequence). J gave up 1 base and V 1 base, and 9 bases lay outside the gene matches.

This clonotype was counted at least ten times. The J gene is TRBJ2-1, the V gene TRBV7-2; 9 nucleotides line up with TRBD2. The V and J ends lost 5 bases and 4 bases, in that order; junction bases with no gene match: 9. Germline V lookup: CDR1 SGHTA, CDR2 FQGNSA. CDR3 size: 16 residues. The DNA for the CDR3 is TGTGCCAGCAGCACCAAAGCGGGAGGATTATACAATGAGCAGTTCTTC. This codes for CASSTKAGGLYNEQFF.

This clonotype was counted at least ten times. CDR3 in amino acids: CSAREPSTQPDTQYF. The CDR3 DNA reads as TGCAGTGCTAGAGAACCCTCAACCCAACCAGATACGCAGTATTTT. This chain connects TRBV20-1 to TRBJ2-3; D gene unclear. Germline V gene lookup returns CDR1 DFQATT and CDR2 SNEGSKA (reference sequence). The CDR3 loop spans 15 amino acids. The V end was cut by 0 bases, the J end by 4 bases, with 14 bases between.

The V call is TRBV2, the J call TRBJ1-1; D is ambiguous. The CDR3 runs to 15 residues. Germline CDR1 is SNHLY and CDR2 is FYNNEI. Trimming shortened V by 6 bases and J by 1 base, and 15 bases separated the two germline ends. The CDR3: CASSPREAGNTEAFF. CDR3 bases: TGTGCCAGCAGCCCTAGAGAGGCAGGGAACACTGAAGCTTTCTTT.

This clonotype was picked up a small number of times. The V and J genes are TRBV7-2 and TRBJ1-2; unclear D gene. Germline V gene sequence: CDR1 SGHTA, CDR2 FQGNSA. Trimming took 4 bases from V and 4 from J, leaving 10 bases between them. The CDR3 runs 13 residues. The CDR3 nucleotides are TGTGCCAGCAGCTCGGGAATTGGCTATGGCTACACCTTC. Protein: CASSSGIGYGYTF.